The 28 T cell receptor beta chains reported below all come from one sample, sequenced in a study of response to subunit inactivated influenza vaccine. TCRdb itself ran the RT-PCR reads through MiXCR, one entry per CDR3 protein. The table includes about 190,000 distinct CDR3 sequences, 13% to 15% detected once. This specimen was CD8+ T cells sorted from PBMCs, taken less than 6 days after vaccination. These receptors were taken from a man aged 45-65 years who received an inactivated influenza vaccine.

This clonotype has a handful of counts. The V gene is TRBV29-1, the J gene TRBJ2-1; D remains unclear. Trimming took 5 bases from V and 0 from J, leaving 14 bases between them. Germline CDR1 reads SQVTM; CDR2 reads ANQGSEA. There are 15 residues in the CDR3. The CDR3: CSVNAADRSYNEQFF. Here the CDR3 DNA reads TGCAGCGTTAATGCGGCAGACCGCTCCTACAATGAGCAGTTCTTC.

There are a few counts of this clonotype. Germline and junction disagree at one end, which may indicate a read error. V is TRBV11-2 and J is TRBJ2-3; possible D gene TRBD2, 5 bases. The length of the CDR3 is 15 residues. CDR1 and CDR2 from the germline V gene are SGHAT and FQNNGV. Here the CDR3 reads CACSPPVIGGDTQYF. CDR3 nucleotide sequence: TGTGCCTGCAGCCCCCCAGTTATCGGCGGGGATACGCAGTATTTT.

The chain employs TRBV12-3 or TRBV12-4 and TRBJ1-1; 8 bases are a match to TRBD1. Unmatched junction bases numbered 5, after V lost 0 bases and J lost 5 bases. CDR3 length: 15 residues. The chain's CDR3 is CASSLATGGGTEAFF. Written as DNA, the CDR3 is TGTGCCAGCAGTTTAGCTACAGGGGGTGGTACTGAAGCTTTCTTT.

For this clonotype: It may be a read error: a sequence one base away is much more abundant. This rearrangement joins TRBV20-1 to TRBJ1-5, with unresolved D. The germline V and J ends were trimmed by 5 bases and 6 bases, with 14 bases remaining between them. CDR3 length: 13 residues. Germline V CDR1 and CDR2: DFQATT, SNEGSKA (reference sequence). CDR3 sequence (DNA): TGCAGTGCTCAACGCCCAACCTCTCAGCCCCAGCATTTT. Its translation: CSAQRPTSQPQHF.

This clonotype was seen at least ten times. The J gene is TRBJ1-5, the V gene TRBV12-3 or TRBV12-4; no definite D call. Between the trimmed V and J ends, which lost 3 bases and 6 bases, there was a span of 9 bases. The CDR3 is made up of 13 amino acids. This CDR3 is CASSFGVGQPQHF. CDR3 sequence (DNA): TGTGCCAGCAGTTTTGGCGTCGGTCAGCCCCAGCATTTT.

The DNA of the CDR3 is TGTGCCAGCAGTTACTCAAGGACAGGTCTTAAGAGAGATACGCAGTATTTT. Residues: CASSYSRTGLKRDTQYF. The J gene is TRBJ2-3, the V gene TRBV6-5; TRBD1 aligns across 7 bases. The V gene end was trimmed by 0 bases and the J gene end by 5 bases; junction bases not matched to a gene: 11. This CDR3 is 17 amino acids long. Germline V gene data show CDR1 as MNHEY and CDR2 as SVGAGI.

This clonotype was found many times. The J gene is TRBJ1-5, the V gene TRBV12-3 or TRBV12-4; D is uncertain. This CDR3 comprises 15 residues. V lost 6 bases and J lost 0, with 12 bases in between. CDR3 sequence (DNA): TGTGCCAGCAGCCCTCGAGGGAATAGCAATCAGCCCCAGCATTTT. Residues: CASSPRGNSNQPQHF.

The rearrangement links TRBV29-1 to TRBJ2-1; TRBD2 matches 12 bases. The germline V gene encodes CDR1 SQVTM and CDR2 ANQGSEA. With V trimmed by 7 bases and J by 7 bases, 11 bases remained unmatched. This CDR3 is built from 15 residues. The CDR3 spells CSARQTSGSGNEQFF. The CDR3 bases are TGCAGCGCCCGCCAGACTAGCGGGAGCGGTAATGAGCAGTTCTTC.

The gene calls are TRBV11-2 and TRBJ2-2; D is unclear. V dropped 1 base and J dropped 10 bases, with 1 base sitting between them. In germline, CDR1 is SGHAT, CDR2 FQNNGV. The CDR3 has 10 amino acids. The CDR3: CASSLVELFF. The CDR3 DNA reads TGTGCCAGCAGCTTAGTGGAGCTGTTTTTT.

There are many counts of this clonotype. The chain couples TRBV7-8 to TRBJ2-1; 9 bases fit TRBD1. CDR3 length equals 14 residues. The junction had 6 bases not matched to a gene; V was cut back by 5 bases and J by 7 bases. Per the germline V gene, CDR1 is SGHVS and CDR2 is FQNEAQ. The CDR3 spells CASSTPGQGNEQFF. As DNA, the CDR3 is TGTGCCAGCAGCACCCCGGGACAGGGAAATGAGCAGTTCTTC.

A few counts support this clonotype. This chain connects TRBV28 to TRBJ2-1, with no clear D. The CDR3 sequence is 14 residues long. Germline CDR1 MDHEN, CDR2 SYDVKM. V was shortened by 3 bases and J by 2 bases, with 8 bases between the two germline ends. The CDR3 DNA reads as TGTGCCAGCAGTTTGGGCCCCCCCTACAATGAGCAGTTCTTC. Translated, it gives CASSLGPPYNEQFF.

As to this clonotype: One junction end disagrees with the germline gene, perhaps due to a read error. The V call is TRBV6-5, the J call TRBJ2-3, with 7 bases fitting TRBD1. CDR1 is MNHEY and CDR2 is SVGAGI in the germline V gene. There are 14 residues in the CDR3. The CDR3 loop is CASSYGYGTALPNF. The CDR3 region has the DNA TGTGCCAGCAGTTACGGGTATGGGACAGCGCTTCCCAACTTT.

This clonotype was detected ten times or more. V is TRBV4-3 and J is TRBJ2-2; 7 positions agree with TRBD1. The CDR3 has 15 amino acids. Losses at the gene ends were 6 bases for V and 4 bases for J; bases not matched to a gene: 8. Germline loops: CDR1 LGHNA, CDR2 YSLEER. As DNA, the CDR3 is TGCGCCAGCAGTTGGTTCGCAGGGGGCACCGGGGAGCTGTTTTTT. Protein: CASSWFAGGTGELFF.

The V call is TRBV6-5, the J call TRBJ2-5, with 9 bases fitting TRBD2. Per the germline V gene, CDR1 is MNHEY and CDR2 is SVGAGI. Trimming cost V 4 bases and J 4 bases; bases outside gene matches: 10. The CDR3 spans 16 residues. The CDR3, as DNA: TGTGCCAGCAGTTTCCGACTAGCGGAAGAAGGAGAGACCCAGTACTTC. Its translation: CASSFRLAEEGETQYF.

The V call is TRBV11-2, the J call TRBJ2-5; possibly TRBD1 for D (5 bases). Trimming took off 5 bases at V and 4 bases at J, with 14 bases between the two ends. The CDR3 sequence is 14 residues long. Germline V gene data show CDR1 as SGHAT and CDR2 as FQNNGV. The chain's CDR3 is CASSPPDTRETQYF. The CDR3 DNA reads TGTGCCAGCAGCCCGCCGGACACACGAGAGACCCAGTACTTC.

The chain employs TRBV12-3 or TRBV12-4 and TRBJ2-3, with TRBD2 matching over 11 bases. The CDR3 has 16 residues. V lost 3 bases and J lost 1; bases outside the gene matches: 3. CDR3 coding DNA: TGTGCCAGCAGTTTCTCGACTAGCGGGGGCACAGATACGCAGTATTTT. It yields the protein CASSFSTSGGTDTQYF.

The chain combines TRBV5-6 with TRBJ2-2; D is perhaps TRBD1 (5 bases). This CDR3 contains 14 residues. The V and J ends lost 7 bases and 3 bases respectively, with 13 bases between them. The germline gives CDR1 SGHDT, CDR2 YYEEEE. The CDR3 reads CASCDSGDTGELFF. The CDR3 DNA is TGTGCCAGCTGCGACAGTGGGGACACCGGGGAGCTGTTTTTT. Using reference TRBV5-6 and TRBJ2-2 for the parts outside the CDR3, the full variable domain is DAGVTQSPTHLIKTRGQQVTLRCSPKSGHDTVSWYQQALGQGPQFIFQYYEEEERQRGNFPDRFSGHQFPNYSSELNVNALLLGDSALYLCASCDSGDTGELFFGEGSRLTVL.

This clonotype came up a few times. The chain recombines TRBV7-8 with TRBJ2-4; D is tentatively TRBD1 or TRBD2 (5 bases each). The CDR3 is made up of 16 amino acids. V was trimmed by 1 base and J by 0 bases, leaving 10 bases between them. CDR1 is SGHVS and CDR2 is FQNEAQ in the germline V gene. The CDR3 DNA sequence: TGTGCCAGCAGCTTAGTCGGGACCCTAGCCAAAAACATTCAGTACTTC. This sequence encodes CASSLVGTLAKNIQYF.

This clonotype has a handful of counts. CDR3: CAARSGQTIYEQYF. CDR3 sequence (DNA): TGTGCCGCTAGATCCGGACAGACCATATACGAGCAGTACTTC. The chain couples TRBV10-3 to TRBJ2-7; TRBD1 might be the D (6 bases). The CDR3 sequence is 14 residues long. The germline gives CDR1 ENHRY, CDR2 SYGVKD. Trimming removed 11 bases from V and 4 bases from J, with 21 bases in between.

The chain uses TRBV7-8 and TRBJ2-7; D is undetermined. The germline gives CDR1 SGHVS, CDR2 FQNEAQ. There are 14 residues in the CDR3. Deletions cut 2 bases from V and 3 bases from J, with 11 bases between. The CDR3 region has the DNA TGTGCCAGCAGCTTATACTTCCAGGTCTACGAGCAGTACTTC. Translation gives CASSLYFQVYEQYF.

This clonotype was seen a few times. CDR3 in amino acids: CASNDLLNTEAFF. The CDR3 nucleotides read TGTGCCAGCAATGACCTCCTGAACACTGAAGCTTTCTTT. This sequence joins TRBV7-9 and TRBJ1-1; no reliable D call. The germline V gene has CDR1 SEHNR and CDR2 FQNEAQ (reference sequence). The germline V and J ends were trimmed by 7 bases and 0 bases, with 9 bases remaining between them. The CDR3 covers 13 residues.

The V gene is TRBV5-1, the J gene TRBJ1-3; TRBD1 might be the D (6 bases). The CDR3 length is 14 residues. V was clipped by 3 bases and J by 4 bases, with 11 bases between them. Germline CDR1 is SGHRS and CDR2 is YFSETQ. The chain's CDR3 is CASSSQGFGNTIYF. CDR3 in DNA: TGCGCCAGCAGCTCACAGGGCTTCGGAAACACCATATATTTT.

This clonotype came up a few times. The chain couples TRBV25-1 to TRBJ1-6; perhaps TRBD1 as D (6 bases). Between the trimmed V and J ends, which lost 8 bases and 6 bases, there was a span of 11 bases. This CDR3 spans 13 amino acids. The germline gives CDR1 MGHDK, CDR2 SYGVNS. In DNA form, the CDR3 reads TGTGCCAGCGCGGGACAAGGTAATTCACCCCTCCACTTT. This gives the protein CASAGQGNSPLHF.

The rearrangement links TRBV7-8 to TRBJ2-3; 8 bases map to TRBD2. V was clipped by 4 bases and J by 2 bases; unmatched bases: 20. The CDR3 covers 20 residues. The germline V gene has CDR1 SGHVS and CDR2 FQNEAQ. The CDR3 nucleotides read TGTGCCAGCAGCTCCCCTTCTGTAGCGGGGCCCGGTTTAATCACAGATACGCAGTATTTT. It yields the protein CASSSPSVAGPGLITDTQYF.

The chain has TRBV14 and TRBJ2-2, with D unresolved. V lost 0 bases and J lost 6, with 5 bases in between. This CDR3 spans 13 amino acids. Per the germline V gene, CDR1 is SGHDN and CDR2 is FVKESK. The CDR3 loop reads CASSQELSGELFF. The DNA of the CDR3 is TGTGCCAGCAGCCAAGAACTTTCCGGGGAGCTGTTTTTT.

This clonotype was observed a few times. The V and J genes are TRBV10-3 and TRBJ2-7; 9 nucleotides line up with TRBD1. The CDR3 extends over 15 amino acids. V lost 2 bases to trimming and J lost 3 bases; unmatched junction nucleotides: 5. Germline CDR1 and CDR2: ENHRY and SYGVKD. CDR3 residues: CAISEPGQGRYEQYF. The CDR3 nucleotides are TGTGCCATCAGTGAGCCGGGACAGGGACGCTACGAGCAGTACTTC.

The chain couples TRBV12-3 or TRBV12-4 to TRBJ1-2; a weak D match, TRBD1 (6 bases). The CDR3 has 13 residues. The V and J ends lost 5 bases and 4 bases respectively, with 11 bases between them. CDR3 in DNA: TGTGCCAGCAGTCCTCCGGGGGCCTATGGCTACACCTTC. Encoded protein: CASSPPGAYGYTF.

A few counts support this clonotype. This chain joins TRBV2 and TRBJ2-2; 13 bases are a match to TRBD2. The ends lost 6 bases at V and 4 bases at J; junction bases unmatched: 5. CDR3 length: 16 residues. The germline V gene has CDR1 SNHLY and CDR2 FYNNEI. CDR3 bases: TGTGCCAGCAGGAAAACTAGCGGGGGGGCCACCGGGGAGCTGTTTTTT. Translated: CASRKTSGGATGELFF.